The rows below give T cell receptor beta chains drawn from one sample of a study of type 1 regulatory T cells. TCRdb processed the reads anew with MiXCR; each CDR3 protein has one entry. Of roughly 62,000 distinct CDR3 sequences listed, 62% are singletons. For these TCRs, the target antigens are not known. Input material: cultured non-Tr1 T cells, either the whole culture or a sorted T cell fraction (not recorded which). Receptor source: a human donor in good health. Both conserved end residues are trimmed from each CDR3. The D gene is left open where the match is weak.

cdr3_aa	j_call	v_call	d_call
SATLARTDTQY	TRBJ2-3	TRBV20-1	TRBD2
SVQGGAANEQF	TRBJ2-1	TRBV29-1	.
ASSPQTVETQY	TRBJ2-5	TRBV5-1	.
ASSPTGGTDTQY	TRBJ2-3	TRBV12-3/TRBV12-4	TRBD1
ASRPRRRAGVVTDTQY	TRBJ2-3	TRBV12-2	.
ASSRDSVSDAF	TRBJ1-1	TRBV5-1	TRBD1
ASSYLGGTGEETQY	TRBJ2-5	TRBV5-1	.
ASSPGLAITDTQY	TRBJ2-3	TRBV7-9	TRBD2
ASSPPLAGDDEQF	TRBJ2-1	TRBV18	TRBD2
ASSLVLADEQY	TRBJ2-7	TRBV5-1	TRBD2
ASSQRSKPGDEQY	TRBJ2-7	TRBV19	.
ASSQDLGAPEAF	TRBJ1-1	TRBV3-1	.
ASSIGNTGELF	TRBJ2-2	TRBV14	.
SVEDRGSGYT	TRBJ1-2	TRBV29-1	.
ASSPRQMMNTEAF	TRBJ1-1	TRBV18	.
ASSLDRPSYEQY	TRBJ2-7	TRBV5-1	.
ASSHGPGFRETQY	TRBJ2-5	TRBV18	.
ASSDFQYGGRHNEQF	TRBJ2-1	TRBV6-2/TRBV6-3	.
AINPGQMKHGYT	TRBJ1-2	TRBV10-3	TRBD1
ASSEYRAGNTEAF	TRBJ1-1	TRBV25-1	.
ALDRQNQPQH	TRBJ1-5	TRBV30	.
ASSTPLRDRGQTQY	TRBJ2-5	TRBV11-1	TRBD1
SVVSQARTGELF	TRBJ2-2	TRBV29-1	.
ASSLVGKETQY	TRBJ2-5	TRBV7-2	.
ASSIGQSPAF	TRBJ1-1	TRBV19	.
ASRGTRATQY	TRBJ2-3	TRBV2	TRBD2
ASSITGQGSVGNQPQH	TRBJ1-5	TRBV7-2	TRBD1
ASSSGGWGQPQH	TRBJ1-5	TRBV6-6	.
ASSLSQTITGELF	TRBJ2-2	TRBV7-2	.